The 14 T cell receptor beta chains given below trace back to one sample, sequenced in a study of CXCR3 chemokines and chemotherapy response in bladder cancer. MiXCR was run by TCRdb on the PCR reads, yielding one entry per CDR3 protein. The data contain 8,000 to 10,000 distinct CDR3 sequences, around 23% of them singletons. This specimen was collected from a patient whose treatment included neoadjuvant chemotherapy. Receptors originate from a human donor with bladder cancer that did not respond to neoadjuvant chemotherapy.

With regard to this clonotype: One base separates it from a far larger clone, so it is likely a read error. The rearrangement links TRBV6-5 to TRBJ2-1; D is perhaps TRBD2 (7 bases). Germline lookup yields CDR1 MNHEY and CDR2 SVGAGI. Trimming cost V 7 bases and J 10 bases, with 14 bases left between them. CDR3 length equals 12 residues. In nucleotides, the CDR3 is TGTGCCAGCAAAGGGGGGGCCTACGAGCAGTTCTTC. This codes for CASKGGAYEQFF.

In its sample, this clonotype was seen many times. The genes are TRBV7-9 and TRBJ1-1, with D possibly TRBD1 on 5 matching bases. This CDR3 region has 15 residues. Trimming stripped 1 base from V and 2 bases from J, with 11 bases between. Germline CDR1 is SEHNR and CDR2 is FQNEAQ (reference sequence). This CDR3 is CASSLGGGKNTEAFF. Written as DNA, the CDR3 is TGTGCCAGCAGCTTAGGGGGGGGAAAAAACACTGAAGCTTTCTTT.

Note on this clonotype: One end of the junction varies from germline; a read error may be responsible. V and J are TRBV6-6 and TRBJ1-5; D gene uncertain. CDR3 length: 14 residues. Per germline, CDR1 MNHNY and CDR2 SVGAGI (reference sequence). DNA of the CDR3: TGTGCCAGCAGTCTTGAACGGGTCCTTCAGCCCAAGCATTTT. Translation gives CASSLERVLQPKHF.

By share, this clonotype counts as medium-sized. V usage is TRBV24-1 and J usage is TRBJ2-3; 8 positions match TRBD2. Germline V gives CDR1 KGHDR, CDR2 SFDVKD. This CDR3 comprises 16 residues. The V segment lost 3 bases and the J segment 2 bases; nucleotides outside the gene matches: 6. CDR3 nucleotides: TGTGCCACCAGTGATGGTCGGGGGGGGATCACAGATACGCAGTATTTT. Its protein is CATSDGRGGITDTQYF.

By share, this clonotype counts as medium-sized. V gene TRBV18 combines with J gene TRBJ1-4; D perhaps matches TRBD1 (5 bases). CDR3 length: 15 amino acids. CDR1 and CDR2 from the germline V gene are KGHSH and LQKENI. With 2 bases removed from V and 1 base from J, the gap between germline ends came to 8 bases. The CDR3: CASSPRGGTNEKLFF. As DNA, the CDR3 is TGTGCCAGCTCACCAAGGGGCGGAACTAATGAAAAACTGTTTTTT.

This clonotype was counted at least ten times. CDR3 DNA: TGTGCCAGCAGCTTGTGGAAGTCCTACGAGCAGTACTTC. Translated, it gives CASSLWKSYEQYF. The rearrangement uses TRBV5-4 and TRBJ2-7; no clear D. The ends were cut back, 1 base at V and 1 base at J, with 6 bases in the middle. The CDR3 totals 13 residues. Looked up from germline, CDR1 is SGHNT and CDR2 is YYREEE (reference sequence). Full variable domain (missing parts from reference TRBV5-4 and TRBJ2-7): ETGVTQSPTHLIKTRGQQVTLRCSSQSGHNTVSWYQQALGQGPQFIFQYYREEENGRGNFPPRFSGLQFPNYSSELNVNALELDDSALYLCASSLWKSYEQYFGPGTRLTVT.

This clonotype occurred many times. The chain carries TRBV20-1 and TRBJ1-4, with 9 positions matching TRBD1. This CDR3 region has 13 residues. Germline assignment: CDR1 DFQATT and CDR2 SNEGSKA (reference sequence). V shed 6 bases and J 7 bases; nucleotides not matched to a gene: 6. CDR3 nucleotides: TGCAGTGCGGCAACAGGGGGCCGTGAAAAACTGTTTTTT. It encodes CSAATGGREKLFF.

By share, this clonotype ranks as medium-sized. CDR3 region: CASSAQDSNQPQHF. The CDR3, as DNA: TGTGCCAGTAGTGCACAGGATAGCAATCAGCCCCAGCATTTT. The chain uses TRBV19 and TRBJ1-5; possibly TRBD1 for D (5 bases). V dropped 5 bases and J dropped 0 bases, with 8 bases sitting between them. The CDR3 extends over 14 amino acids. Germline-derived CDR1 and CDR2 are LNHDA and SQIVND (reference sequence). The full variable domain, its missing parts supplied by reference TRBV19 and TRBJ1-5, is DGGITQSPKYLFRKEGQNVTLSCEQNLNHDAMYWYRQDPGQGLRLIYYSQIVNDFQKGDIAEGYSVSREKKESFPLTVTSAQKNPTAFYLCASSAQDSNQPQHFGDGTRLSIL.

Details on this clonotype: A read error is likely here: a far larger clone is one base away. The rearrangement links TRBV10-3 to TRBJ1-2; 7 positions agree with TRBD1. The germline V gene encodes CDR1 ENHRY and CDR2 SYGVKD. Unmatched junction bases numbered 16, after V lost 5 bases and J lost 7 bases. This CDR3 is 16 amino acids long. CDR3 region: CAISYGGGQWGAGYTF. The DNA for the CDR3 is TGTGCCATCAGTTACGGGGGGGGACAGTGGGGAGCTGGCTACACCTTC.

In this sample, this clonotype turned up many times. The V call is TRBV7-2, the J call TRBJ2-7; tentative D call: TRBD2 (6 bases). With 4 bases removed from V and 2 bases from J, the gap between germline ends came to 15 bases. The germline V gene has CDR1 SGHTA and CDR2 FQGNSA. The CDR3 covers 15 residues. This chain's CDR3 is CASSSAGGIAYEQYF. Here the CDR3 DNA reads TGTGCCAGCAGCTCGGCCGGGGGAATTGCCTACGAGCAGTACTTC.

Remarks on this clonotype: A far larger clone is one base from this, pointing to a likely read error. The CDR3 DNA follows: TGTGCCAGCCAGGGGACCCCAACGGGGAATGAGCAGTACTTC. Residues: CASQGTPTGNEQYF. The V call is TRBV6-2 or TRBV6-3, the J call TRBJ2-7; D is perhaps TRBD1 (6 bases). CDR3 size: 14 residues. CDR1 and CDR2 from the germline V gene are MNHEY and SVGEGT. Trimming cost V 8 bases and J 7 bases, with 21 bases left between them.

This clonotype is medium-sized in the sample. The V gene is TRBV10-3, the J gene TRBJ2-3; D gene ambiguous. The CDR3 extends over 11 amino acids. CDR1 is ENHRY, CDR2 SYGVKD, per germline. V was pared by 6 bases and J by 2 bases, with 3 bases between. The CDR3 coding sequence is TGTGCCATCAGCAACACAGATACGCAGTATTTT. Its protein product is CAISNTDTQYF.

In this sample, this clonotype is medium-sized. The chain joins TRBV5-4 to TRBJ2-3; 9 bases agree with TRBD1. With V trimmed by 5 bases and J by 9 bases, 7 bases remained unmatched. The CDR3 has 13 amino acids. Germline V lookup: CDR1 SGHNT, CDR2 YYREEE (reference sequence). The CDR3 here is CASSSTGQGTQYF. The CDR3 DNA follows: TGTGCCAGCAGTTCCACCGGACAGGGGACGCAGTATTTT.

This clonotype is labeled as medium-sized. CDR3 sequence reads: CAISPQGTSGVYNTQYF. The CDR3 DNA reads TGTGCCATCAGCCCCCAAGGAACTAGCGGGGTGTACAATACGCAGTATTTT. The rearrangement links TRBV10-3 to TRBJ2-3; TRBD2 agrees at 10 bases. V lost 6 bases, J lost 7 bases, and 16 bases stayed unmatched. Germline assignment: CDR1 ENHRY and CDR2 SYGVKD. CDR3 length: 17 residues.